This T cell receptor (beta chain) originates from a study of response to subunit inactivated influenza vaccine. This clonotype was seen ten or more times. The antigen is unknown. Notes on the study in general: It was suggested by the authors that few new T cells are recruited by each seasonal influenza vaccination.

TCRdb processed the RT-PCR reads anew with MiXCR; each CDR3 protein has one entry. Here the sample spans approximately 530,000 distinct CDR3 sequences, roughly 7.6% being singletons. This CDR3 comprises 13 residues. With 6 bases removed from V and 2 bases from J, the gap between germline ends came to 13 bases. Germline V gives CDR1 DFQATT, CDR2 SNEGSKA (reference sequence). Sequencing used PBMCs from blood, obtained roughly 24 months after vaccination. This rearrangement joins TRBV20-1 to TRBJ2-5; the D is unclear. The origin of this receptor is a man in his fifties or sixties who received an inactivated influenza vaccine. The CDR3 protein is CSARARNQETQYF. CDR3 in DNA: TGCAGTGCCCGCGCCAGAAATCAAGAGACCCAGTACTTC.